The rows below give T cell receptor beta chains drawn from one sample of a study of blood T cell repertoires in COVID-19. Profiling relied on immunoSEQ multiplex PCR, and the TCRdb table lists in-frame clones only, not all of them. The profile shows roughly 410,000 clones, around 91% of them singletons. The sample consisted of peripheral blood. The receptors stem from a woman aged 35 to 49 with COVID-19, enrolled during active disease. CDR3s include the opening cysteine and the closing phenylalanine or tryptophan. A D gene is named only where the DNA matches it firmly. Clone size is given for some rows only: seen once, a few or many times, or a class if the clone is expanded.

>TRBV19|TRBJ1-5|once|-
TGTGCCAGTAATAGGGCAGGGGATTATAGCAATCAGCCCCAGCATTTT
CASNRAGDYSNQPQHF
>TRBV7-2|TRBJ1-6|-|TRBD1
TGTGCCAGCAGCCCGGGCAGGGGGAATAATTCACCCCTCCACTTT
CASSPGRGNNSPLHF
>TRBV4-1|TRBJ1-2|-|-
TGCGCCAGCAGCCAAGATCCCGGGGAGAACTATGGCTACACCTTC
CASSQDPGENYGYTF
>TRBV6-1|TRBJ1-2|-|TRBD1
TGTGCCAGCAGTGACGGGACAGGGGGATATGGCTACACCTTC
CASSDGTGGYGYTF
>TRBV30|TRBJ1-4|once|-
TGTGCCTGGAGGATTCCCGGGAGCCCTGGCGAAAAACTGTTTTTT
CAWRIPGSPGEKLFF
>TRBV25-1|TRBJ2-7|-|-
TGTGCCAGCGCCCGGTATCCCTACGAGCAGTACTTC
CASARYPYEQYF
>TRBV5-1|TRBJ2-7|-|-
TGCGCCAGCAGCTTGGGGCAGGGGATTGTCTACGAGCAGTACTTC
CASSLGQGIVYEQYF
>TRBV7-2|TRBJ1-2|once|-
TGTGCCAGCAGGCCTTCCCAGTCTGCTAACTATGGCTACACCTTC
CASRPSQSANYGYTF
>TRBV6-2/TRBV6-3|TRBJ1-5|-|-
TGTGCCAGCAGTTACGGAGGGGCGAGACAGCCCCAGCATTTT
CASSYGGARQPQHF
>TRBV6-4|TRBJ1-2|-|-
TGTGCCAGCAGTGACTCGGGGAGTTATGGCTACACCTTC
CASSDSGSYGYTF
>TRBV7-2|TRBJ2-7|-|TRBD1
TGTGCCAGCAGCTTAGGGGACAGTGCGGGCGAGCAGTACTTC
CASSLGDSAGEQYF
>TRBV5-6|TRBJ2-7|-|TRBD1
TGTGCCAGCAGCTTCCGAGGGACAGGGGGCTACGAGCAGTACTTC
CASSFRGTGGYEQYF
>TRBV5-1|TRBJ1-4|-|TRBD1
TGCGCCAGCAGCTTATCCAACACATATGACAGGGGGATTTCCAATGAAAAACTGTTTTTT
CASSLSNTYDRGISNEKLFF
>TRBV29-1|TRBJ2-7|-|-
TGCAGCGTTGAATCTCTGAGCTCCTACGAGCAGTACTTC
CSVESLSSYEQYF
>TRBV12-3/TRBV12-4|TRBJ1-2|few|-
TGTGCCAGCAGTGCCCAGGCGGGCTACACCTTC
CASSAQAGYTF
>TRBV10-3|TRBJ2-3|-|-
TGTGCCATCAGGCCCGGGACTGTGACAGATACGCAGTATTTT
CAIRPGTVTDTQYF
>TRBV6-2/TRBV6-3|TRBJ1-6|-|TRBD1
TGTGCCAGCAGTCAAACTACAGGGGATAATTCACCCCTCCACTTT
CASSQTTGDNSPLHF
>TRBV7-9|TRBJ2-7|-|TRBD2
TGTGCCAGCAGCTTAATTGCGGGGACTAGCGGGAGGGTCGGATACGAGCAGTACTTC
CASSLIAGTSGRVGYEQYF
>TRBV7-9|TRBJ1-2|-|TRBD1
TGTGCCAGCAGCTTAGCGGGAAGGGGACAGGGCCCTAACTATGGCTACACCTTC
CASSLAGRGQGPNYGYTF
>TRBV7-2|TRBJ1-2|-|TRBD1
TGTGCCAGCAGCTCCGACAGGGGAGGCTACACCTTC
CASSSDRGGYTF
>TRBV28|TRBJ2-3|-|-
TGTGCCAGCAGCCTCCGAGGAGGAATACCCAGCACAGATACGCAGTATTTT
CASSLRGGIPSTDTQYF
>TRBV11-2|TRBJ1-6|-|-
TGTGCCAGCAGCCTGGTGGGGGGGACGTATTCACCCCTCCACTTT
CASSLVGGTYSPLHF
>TRBV6-2/TRBV6-3|TRBJ2-3|-|TRBD1
TGTGCCAGCACCCCGGACCGGGACAGGGGGCCCCTAGATACGCAGTATTTT
CASTPDRDRGPLDTQYF
>TRBV28|TRBJ1-2|-|TRBD1
TGTGCCAGCAGTTTGTCCCCTCGGACAGGGGGCATTGGCTACACCTTC
CASSLSPRTGGIGYTF
>TRBV7-2|TRBJ2-7|-|-
TGTGCCAGCAGCTTCTTTATGTACGAGCAGTACTTC
CASSFFMYEQYF
>TRBV28|TRBJ1-3|-|-
TGTGCCAGCAGGACAACGAGCTCTGGAAACACCATATATTTT
CASRTTSSGNTIYF
>TRBV7-2|TRBJ2-7|once|-
TGTGCCAGCAGCTTAGAGCCAGCGCGCTCCGAGCAGTACTTC
CASSLEPARSEQYF
>TRBV2|TRBJ1-2|-|TRBD1
TGTGCCAGCCAGGGACAGCTACTCTATGGCTACACCTTC
CASQGQLLYGYTF
>TRBV30|TRBJ2-7|-|TRBD2
TGTGCCTGGAGTGTGGGGACTAGCGGGGCCCACGAGCAGTACTTC
CAWSVGTSGAHEQYF
>TRBV6-4|TRBJ2-3|-|TRBD2
TGTGCCAGCAGTGACGAAGCGGGAGGATTTGGAGATACGCAGTATTTT
CASSDEAGGFGDTQYF
>TRBV4-1|TRBJ1-3|-|-
TGCGCCAGCAGCCAGCGTTGGACACCGAGGAGTGGAAACACCATATATTTT
CASSQRWTPRSGNTIYF
>TRBV29-1|TRBJ1-2|-|-
TGCAGCGGAGAGGATTTGAACTATGGCTACACCTTC
CSGEDLNYGYTF
>TRBV19|TRBJ1-5|-|-
TGTGCCAGTAGTCCGAAGAAGACATTAGTCCTTGGTCAGCCCCAGCATTTT
CASSPKKTLVLGQPQHF
>TRBV5-1|TRBJ1-2|-|-
TGCGCCAGCAGCCTTGGGGGGGCCCTAGTTCTGGATGGCTACACCTTC
CASSLGGALVLDGYTF
>TRBV27|TRBJ1-6|-|-
TGTGCCAGCAGTGAAAAAGGGGGTCGTTCACCCCTCCACTTT
CASSEKGGRSPLHF
>TRBV19|TRBJ1-1|-|-
TGTGCCAGTACCCACAGGAACACTGAAGCTTTCTTT
CASTHRNTEAFF
>TRBV28|TRBJ1-1|-|-
TGTGCCAGCAGAACCCAAACCTCAGCGGACACTGAAGCTTTCTTT
CASRTQTSADTEAFF
>TRBV6-5|TRBJ2-1|-|TRBD2
TGTGCCAGCAGCCCGGGACTAGCCTACAATGAGCAGTTCTTC
CASSPGLAYNEQFF
>TRBV27|TRBJ1-2|once|-
TGTGCCAGCAGCTGGAGGGGAAATGGGGGCTACACCTTC
CASSWRGNGGYTF
>TRBV6-5|TRBJ1-2|-|-
TGTGCCAGCAGTTACGGTACGCGGCGTAGGTATGGCTACACCTTC
CASSYGTRRRYGYTF
>TRBV7-2|TRBJ1-5|-|TRBD1
TGTGCCAGCAGCTTAAGGACAGGGGTGGATCAGCCCCAGCATTTT
CASSLRTGVDQPQHF
>TRBV5-4|TRBJ2-3|-|TRBD1
TGTGCCAGCAGCGCACGACAGGGGGGAAATACGCAGTATTTT
CASSARQGGNTQYF